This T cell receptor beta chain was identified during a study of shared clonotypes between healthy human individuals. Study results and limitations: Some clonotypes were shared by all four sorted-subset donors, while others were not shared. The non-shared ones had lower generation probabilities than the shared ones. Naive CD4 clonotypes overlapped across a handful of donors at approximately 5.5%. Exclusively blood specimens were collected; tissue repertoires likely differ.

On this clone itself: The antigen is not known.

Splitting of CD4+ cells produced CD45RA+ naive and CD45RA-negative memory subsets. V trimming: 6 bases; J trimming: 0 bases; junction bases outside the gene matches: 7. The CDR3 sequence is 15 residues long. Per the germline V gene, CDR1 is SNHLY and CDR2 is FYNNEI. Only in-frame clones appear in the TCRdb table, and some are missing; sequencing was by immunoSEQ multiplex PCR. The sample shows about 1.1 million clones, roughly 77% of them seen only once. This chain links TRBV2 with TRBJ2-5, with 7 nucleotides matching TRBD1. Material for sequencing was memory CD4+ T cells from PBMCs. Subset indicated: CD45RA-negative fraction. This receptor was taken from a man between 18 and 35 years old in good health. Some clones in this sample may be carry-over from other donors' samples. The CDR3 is CASSEDRQYQETQYF. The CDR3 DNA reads TGTGCCAGCAGCGAGGACAGGCAGTACCAAGAGACCCAGTACTTC.